These T cell receptor beta chains were read from a single sample in a study of T cells after yellow fever vaccination. TCRdb used MiXCR to reprocess the 5' RACE reads, holding one entry per CDR3 protein. Of a few hundred thousand distinct CDR3 sequences listed, around 12% are singletons. The sample was CD4+ T cells sorted from PBMCs, taken 15 days after the yellow fever booster vaccination. The receptors stem from a man aged 18 to 30 who received the YFV17D yellow fever vaccine. Both conserved end residues are part of each CDR3. Fields, in order: CDR3 protein, CDR3 DNA, V gene, J gene, clone size, D gene. The D gene is left open where the match is weak. Clone size is not always given. Where it is, it says once, few, many or a class for expanded clones.

CASSWGQGASTGELFF	TGTGCCAGCAGTTGGGGACAGGGGGCGTCCACCGGGGAGCTGTTTTTT	TRBV6-2/TRBV6-3	TRBJ2-2	many	TRBD1
CASSLTGEEQFF	TGTGCCAGCAGCCTAACAGGAGAAGAGCAGTTCTTC	TRBV7-9	TRBJ2-1	.	.
CASSVGPVTGYTF	TGTGCCAGCAGCGTAGGACCCGTGACTGGCTACACCTTC	TRBV9	TRBJ1-2	many	.
CASSLPSRLETQYF	TGCGCCAGCAGCTTGCCTAGCCGGCTGGAGACCCAGTACTTC	TRBV5-1	TRBJ2-5	few	.
CASRLGAGEAEQYF	TGTGCCAGCAGGTTGGGAGCAGGGGAGGCCGAGCAGTACTTC	TRBV7-9	TRBJ2-7	few	.
CASSPTGGEETQYF	TGTGCCAGCAGTCCGACAGGGGGGGAAGAGACCCAGTACTTC	TRBV6-6	TRBJ2-5	once	TRBD1
CASSWDSRGNQPQHF	TGTGCCAGCAGTTGGGACAGCCGTGGCAATCAGCCCCAGCATTTT	TRBV28	TRBJ1-5	.	TRBD1
CASSRDLSNQPQHF	TGTGCCAGCAGTCGGGATCTTAGCAATCAGCCCCAGCATTTT	TRBV2	TRBJ1-5	many	.
CASSRTGLVTEAFF	TGTGCCAGCAGTAGGACAGGGTTGGTCACTGAAGCTTTCTTT	TRBV6-5	TRBJ1-1	.	TRBD1
CASSITTGAGGRETQYF	TGTGCCAGTAGTATCACGACTGGAGCGGGGGGACGAGAGACCCAGTACTTC	TRBV19	TRBJ2-5	few	TRBD2
CSARDIFRETQYF	TGCAGTGCTAGAGATATTTTCCGAGAGACCCAGTACTTC	TRBV20-1	TRBJ2-5	.	.
CASRNTGHEQYF	TGTGCCAGCAGGAATACAGGTCACGAGCAGTACTTC	TRBV12-3/TRBV12-4	TRBJ2-7	.	.
CASSEEGVGNQPQHF	TGTGCCAGCAGTGAAGAGGGGGTCGGCAATCAGCCCCAGCATTTT	TRBV6-1	TRBJ1-5	.	.
CSASPSGGFTDTQYF	TGCAGTGCTAGTCCGAGCGGGGGCTTCACAGATACGCAGTATTTT	TRBV20-1	TRBJ2-3	few	TRBD2
CASSHSPGPQGTGELFF	TGTGCCAGCAGCCACTCCCCGGGACCTCAGGGGACCGGGGAGCTGTTTTTT	TRBV3-1	TRBJ2-2	few	.
CASSLEGWTGELFF	TGTGCCAGCAGTTTGGAGGGGTGGACCGGGGAGCTGTTTTTT	TRBV12-3/TRBV12-4	TRBJ2-2	.	.
CASSEGTGHTEAFF	TGTGCCAGCAGTGAAGGGACAGGGCACACTGAAGCTTTCTTT	TRBV2	TRBJ1-1	few	TRBD1
CASSPEYQETQYF	TGCGCCAGCAGCCCCGAGTACCAAGAGACCCAGTACTTC	TRBV5-1	TRBJ2-5	.	.
CASSSFLTSGVGKNIQYF	TGTGCCAGCAGTTCCTTTTTGACTAGCGGGGTTGGCAAAAACATTCAGTACTTC	TRBV27	TRBJ2-4	.	TRBD2
CASSASGGNTEAFF	TGTGCCAGCAGCGCCTCTGGAGGGAACACTGAAGCTTTCTTT	TRBV7-2	TRBJ1-1	.	.
CASSFSGGGQTQYF	TGTGCCAGCAGCTTTAGCGGGGGGGGCCAGACCCAGTACTTC	TRBV7-3	TRBJ2-5	.	TRBD2
CASSSPFTNTGELFF	TGTGCCAGCAGTTCACCGTTTACGAACACCGGGGAGCTGTTTTTT	TRBV12-3/TRBV12-4	TRBJ2-2	few	.
CASRLGLTPTDTQYF	TGTGCCAGCAGGCTGGGACTTACACCCACAGATACGCAGTATTTT	TRBV5-4	TRBJ2-3	.	.
CSAQSSRPEAFF	TGCAGTGCCCAAAGTTCGCGTCCTGAAGCTTTCTTT	TRBV20-1	TRBJ1-1	few	.
CASSSAGIYTEAFF	TGTGCCAGCAGCTCCGCAGGGATTTACACTGAAGCTTTCTTT	TRBV7-9	TRBJ1-1	.	.
CASSQTKFGVETQYF	TGTGCCAGCAGCCAAACAAAGTTTGGCGTGGAGACCCAGTACTTC	TRBV28	TRBJ2-5	few	.
CASSLASPSAEAFF	TGTGCCAGCAGCTTAGCGTCGCCGAGCGCTGAAGCTTTCTTT	TRBV7-9	TRBJ1-1	.	.
CASTTTGFGTDTQYF	TGTGCCAGCACTACGACAGGGTTTGGCACAGATACGCAGTATTTT	TRBV9	TRBJ2-3	few	TRBD1
CASSLVAGVQETQYF	TGTGCCAGCAGTTTAGTAGCGGGGGTTCAAGAGACCCAGTACTTC	TRBV12-3/TRBV12-4	TRBJ2-5	.	TRBD2
CASSLRDGETQYF	TGTGCCAGCAGCTTAAGGGATGGGGAGACCCAGTACTTC	TRBV13	TRBJ2-5	.	.
CASSLLRGTVSVEAFF	TGTGCCAGCAGCTTGTTAAGAGGGACAGTCTCAGTTGAAGCTTTCTTT	TRBV5-6	TRBJ1-1	.	TRBD1